The sequence of this TCR beta chain was determined in a study of CD8 T cells in ankylosing spondylitis. Study-wide points: Disease-linked clones were found to be CD8+ and relatively rare in peripheral blood. Blood of patients with ankylosing spondylitis appeared to be characterized by a TCR beta motif of fewer than 10 highly homologous variants.

With regard to this clonotype: Antigen specificity is unknown.

V was pared by 3 bases and J by 5 bases, with 4 bases of the junction left unmatched. Germline CDR1 and CDR2: SGHRS and YFSETQ. The CDR3 loop spans 13 amino acids. Quantitative molecular-barcoded 5'-RACE generated the TCR beta libraries. TCRdb fed the 5' RACE reads into MiXCR, producing one record per CDR3 protein. The sample carries approximately 440,000 distinct CDR3 sequences, 17% recorded once. The sequencing sample was made of blood, either unsorted or a sorted T cell fraction (not recorded which). This TCR came from a male donor with ankylosing spondylitis. This chain uses TRBV5-1 with TRBJ2-5; 7 positions agree with TRBD2. CDR3 amino acids: CASSWTSVETQYF. The CDR3 DNA reads TGCGCCAGCAGCTGGACTAGTGTCGAGACCCAGTACTTC.